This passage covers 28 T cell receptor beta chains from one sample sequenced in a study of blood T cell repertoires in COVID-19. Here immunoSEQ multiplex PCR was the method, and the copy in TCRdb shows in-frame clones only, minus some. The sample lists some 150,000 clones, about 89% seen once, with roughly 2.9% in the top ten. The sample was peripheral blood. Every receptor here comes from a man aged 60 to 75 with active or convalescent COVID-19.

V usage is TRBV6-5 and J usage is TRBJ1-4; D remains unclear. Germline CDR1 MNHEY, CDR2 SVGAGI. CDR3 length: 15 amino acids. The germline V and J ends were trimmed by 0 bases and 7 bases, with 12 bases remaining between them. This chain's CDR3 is CASSYSTLYSEKLFF. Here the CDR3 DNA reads TGTGCCAGCAGTTACTCGACCCTCTACAGTGAAAAACTGTTTTTT.

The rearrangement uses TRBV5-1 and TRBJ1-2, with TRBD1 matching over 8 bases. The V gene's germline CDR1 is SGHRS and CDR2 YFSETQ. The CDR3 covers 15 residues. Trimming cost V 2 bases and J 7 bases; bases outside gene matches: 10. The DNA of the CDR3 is TGCGCCAGCAGCTTAGAAAACCAGGGGGCGCGTGGCTACACCTTC. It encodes CASSLENQGARGYTF.

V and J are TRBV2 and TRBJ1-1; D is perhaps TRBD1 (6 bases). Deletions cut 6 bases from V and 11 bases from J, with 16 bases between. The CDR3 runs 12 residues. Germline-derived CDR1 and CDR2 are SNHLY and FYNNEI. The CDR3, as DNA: TGTGCCAGCAGGGGACAAAAAAGTGTGGCTTTCTTT. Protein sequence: CASRGQKSVAFF.

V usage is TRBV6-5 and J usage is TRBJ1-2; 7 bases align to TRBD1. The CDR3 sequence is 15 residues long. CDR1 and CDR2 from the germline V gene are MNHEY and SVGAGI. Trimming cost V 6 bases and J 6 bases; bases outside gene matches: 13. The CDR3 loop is CASSGPGDRSDGYTF. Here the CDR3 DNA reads TGTGCCAGCAGCGGGCCGGGGGACAGATCGGATGGCTACACCTTC.

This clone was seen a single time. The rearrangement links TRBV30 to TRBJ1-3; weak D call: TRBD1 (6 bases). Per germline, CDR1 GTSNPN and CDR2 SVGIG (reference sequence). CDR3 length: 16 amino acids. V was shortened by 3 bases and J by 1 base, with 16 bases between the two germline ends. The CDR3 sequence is CAWRFRGRGSGNTIYF. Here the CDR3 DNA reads TGTGCCTGGAGATTCCGAGGAAGGGGGTCTGGAAACACCATATATTTT.

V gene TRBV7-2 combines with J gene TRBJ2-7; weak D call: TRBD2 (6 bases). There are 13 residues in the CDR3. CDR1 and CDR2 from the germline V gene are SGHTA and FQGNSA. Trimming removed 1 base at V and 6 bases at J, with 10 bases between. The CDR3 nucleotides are TGTGCCAGCAGCTTAGTACTCGGGGGCGAGCAGTACTTC. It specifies CASSLVLGGEQYF.

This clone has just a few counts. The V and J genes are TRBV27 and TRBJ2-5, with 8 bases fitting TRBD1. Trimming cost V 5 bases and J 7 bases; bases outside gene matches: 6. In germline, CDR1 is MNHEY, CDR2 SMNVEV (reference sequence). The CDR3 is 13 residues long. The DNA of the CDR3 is TGTGCCAGCAGTGAAGGACAGGGTGGGACCCAGTACTTC. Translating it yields CASSEGQGGTQYF.

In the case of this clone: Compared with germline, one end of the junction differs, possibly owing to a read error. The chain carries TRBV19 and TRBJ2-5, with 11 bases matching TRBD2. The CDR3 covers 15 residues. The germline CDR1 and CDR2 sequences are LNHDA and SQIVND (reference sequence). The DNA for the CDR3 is TGTGCCAGTACCCTGGGGACTAGCGGAGCAGAGGCCCAGTACTTC. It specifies CASTLGTSGAEAQYF.

The CDR3 DNA follows: TGCGCCAGCAGCTTGGCCGGAGAAGAGTCCTACGAGCAGTACTTC. It specifies CASSLAGEESYEQYF. The rearrangement uses TRBV5-1 and TRBJ2-7; D remains unclear. V lost 0 bases, J lost 1 base, and 11 bases lay in between. The CDR3 consists of 15 residues. CDR1 is SGHRS, CDR2 YFSETQ, per germline.

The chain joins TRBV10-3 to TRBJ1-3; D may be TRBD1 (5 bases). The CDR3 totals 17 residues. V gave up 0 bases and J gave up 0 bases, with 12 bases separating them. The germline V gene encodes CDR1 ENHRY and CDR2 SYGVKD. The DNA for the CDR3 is TGTGCCATCAGTGAGTCTACAGGACTACGCTCTGGAAACACCATATATTTT. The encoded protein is CAISESTGLRSGNTIYF.

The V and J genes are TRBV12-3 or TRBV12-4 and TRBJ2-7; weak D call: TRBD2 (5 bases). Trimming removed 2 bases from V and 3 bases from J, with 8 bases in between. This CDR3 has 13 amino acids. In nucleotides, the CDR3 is TGTGCCAGCAGTTTAAAGGGAGTCTACGAGCAGTACTTC. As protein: CASSLKGVYEQYF.

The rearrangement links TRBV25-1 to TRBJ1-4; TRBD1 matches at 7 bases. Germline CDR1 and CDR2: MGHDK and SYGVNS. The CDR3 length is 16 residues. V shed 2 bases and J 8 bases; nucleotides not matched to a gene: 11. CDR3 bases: TGTGCCAGCAGTGAACGTAAGACAGGGAATGGAGAAAAACTGTTTTTT. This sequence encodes CASSERKTGNGEKLFF.

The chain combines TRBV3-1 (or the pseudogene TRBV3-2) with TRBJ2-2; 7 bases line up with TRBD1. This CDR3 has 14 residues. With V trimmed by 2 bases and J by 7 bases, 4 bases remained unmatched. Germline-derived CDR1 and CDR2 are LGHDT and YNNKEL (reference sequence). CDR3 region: CASSQNRGIGELFF. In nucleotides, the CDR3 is TGTGCCAGCAGCCAAAACAGGGGAATCGGGGAGCTGTTTTTT.

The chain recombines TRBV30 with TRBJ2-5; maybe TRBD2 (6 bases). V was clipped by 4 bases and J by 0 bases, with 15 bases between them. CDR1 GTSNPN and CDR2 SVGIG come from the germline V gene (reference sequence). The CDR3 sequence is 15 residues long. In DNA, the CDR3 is TGTGCCTGGAACCCTGGTAGCGGATACCAAGAGACCCAGTACTTC. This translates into CAWNPGSGYQETQYF.

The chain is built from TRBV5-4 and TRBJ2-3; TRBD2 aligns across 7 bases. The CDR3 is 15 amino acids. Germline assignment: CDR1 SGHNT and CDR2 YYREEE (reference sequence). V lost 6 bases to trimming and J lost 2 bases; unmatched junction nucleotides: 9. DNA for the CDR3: TGTGCCAGCACCTCAGCGGGGTCCTACACAGATACGCAGTATTTT. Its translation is CASTSAGSYTDTQYF.

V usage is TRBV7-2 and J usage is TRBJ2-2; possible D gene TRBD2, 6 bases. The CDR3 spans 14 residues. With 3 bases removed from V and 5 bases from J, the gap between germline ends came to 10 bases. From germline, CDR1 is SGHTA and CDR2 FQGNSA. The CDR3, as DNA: TGTGCCAGCAGCTTTGATGCGGGAACCGGGGAGCTGTTTTTT. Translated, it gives CASSFDAGTGELFF.

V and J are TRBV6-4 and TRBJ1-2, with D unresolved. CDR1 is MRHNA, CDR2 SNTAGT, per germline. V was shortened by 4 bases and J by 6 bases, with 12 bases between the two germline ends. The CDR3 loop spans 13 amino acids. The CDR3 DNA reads TGTGCCAGCAGTGCCACGCCCGGGGATGGCTACACCTTC. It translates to CASSATPGDGYTF.

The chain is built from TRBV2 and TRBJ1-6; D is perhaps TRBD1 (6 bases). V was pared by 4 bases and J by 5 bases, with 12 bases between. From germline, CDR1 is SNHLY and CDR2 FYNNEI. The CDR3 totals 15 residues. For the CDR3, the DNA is TGTGCCAGCAGTGTGGGGGCAGGAGATAATTCACCCCTCCACTTT. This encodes CASSVGAGDNSPLHF.

CDR3 in amino acids: CASSRSFYSNQPQHF. CDR3 nucleotides: TGTGCCAGCAGTCGTTCATTCTATAGCAATCAGCCCCAGCATTTT. The chain combines TRBV28 with TRBJ1-5; unclear D gene. V was pared by 5 bases and J by 0 bases, with 11 bases between. The germline V gene has CDR1 MDHEN and CDR2 SYDVKM. The CDR3 consists of 15 residues. Full variable domain (outside the CDR3, taken from reference TRBV28 and TRBJ1-5): DVKVTQSSRYLVKRTGEKVFLECVQDMDHENMFWYRQDPGLGLRLIYFSYDVKMKEKGDIPEGYSVSREKKERFSLILESASTNQTSMYLCASSRSFYSNQPQHFGDGTRLSIL.

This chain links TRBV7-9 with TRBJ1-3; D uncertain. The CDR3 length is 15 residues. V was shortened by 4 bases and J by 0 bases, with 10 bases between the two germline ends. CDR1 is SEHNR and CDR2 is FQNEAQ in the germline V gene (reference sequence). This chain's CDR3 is CASSYDILSGNTIYF. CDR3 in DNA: TGTGCCAGCAGCTACGACATCCTCTCTGGAAACACCATATATTTT.

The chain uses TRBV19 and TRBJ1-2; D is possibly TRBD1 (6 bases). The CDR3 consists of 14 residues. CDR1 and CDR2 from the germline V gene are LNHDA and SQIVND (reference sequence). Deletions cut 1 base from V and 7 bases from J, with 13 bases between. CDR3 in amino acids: CASSIGRGRGGYTF. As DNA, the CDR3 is TGTGCCAGTAGTATAGGCAGGGGAAGGGGTGGCTACACCTTC.

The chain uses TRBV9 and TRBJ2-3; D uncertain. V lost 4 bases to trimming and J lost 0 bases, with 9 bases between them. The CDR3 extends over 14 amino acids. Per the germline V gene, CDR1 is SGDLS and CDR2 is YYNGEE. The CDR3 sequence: CASSLELSTDTQYF. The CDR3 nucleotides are TGTGCCAGCAGCCTAGAGCTGAGCACAGATACGCAGTATTTT.

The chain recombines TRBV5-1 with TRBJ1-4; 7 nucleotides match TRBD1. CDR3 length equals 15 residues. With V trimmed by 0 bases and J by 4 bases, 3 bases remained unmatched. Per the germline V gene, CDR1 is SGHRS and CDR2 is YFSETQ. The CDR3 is CASSLGQGYNEKLFF. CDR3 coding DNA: TGCGCCAGCAGCTTGGGACAGGGATATAATGAAAAACTGTTTTTT.

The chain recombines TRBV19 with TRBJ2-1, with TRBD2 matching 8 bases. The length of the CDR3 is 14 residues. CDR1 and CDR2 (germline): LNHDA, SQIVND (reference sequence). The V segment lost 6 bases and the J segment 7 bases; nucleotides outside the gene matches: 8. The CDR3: CASSPGLEANEQFF. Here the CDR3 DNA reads TGTGCCAGTAGCCCGGGACTAGAGGCGAATGAGCAGTTCTTC.

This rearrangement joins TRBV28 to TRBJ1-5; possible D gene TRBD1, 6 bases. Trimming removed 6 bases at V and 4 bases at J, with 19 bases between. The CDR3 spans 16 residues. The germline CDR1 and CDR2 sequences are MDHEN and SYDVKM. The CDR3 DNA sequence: TGTGCCAGCAGCTCCTTGGTGGGGGCACTGAATCAGCCCCAGCATTTT. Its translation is CASSSLVGALNQPQHF.

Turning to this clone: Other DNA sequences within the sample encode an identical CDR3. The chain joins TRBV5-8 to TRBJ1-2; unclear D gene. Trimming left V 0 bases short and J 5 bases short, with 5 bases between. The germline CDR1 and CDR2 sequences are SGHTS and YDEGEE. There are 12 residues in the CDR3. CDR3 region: CASSLAGYGYTF. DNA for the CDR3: TGTGCCAGCAGCTTGGCAGGATATGGCTACACCTTC.

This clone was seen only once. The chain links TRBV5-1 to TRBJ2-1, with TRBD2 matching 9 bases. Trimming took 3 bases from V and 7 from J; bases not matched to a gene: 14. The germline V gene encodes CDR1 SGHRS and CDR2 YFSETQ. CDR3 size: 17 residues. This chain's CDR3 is CASSSGAGGRARNEQFF. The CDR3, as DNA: TGCGCCAGCAGCTCGGGAGCGGGGGGCAGGGCAAGGAATGAGCAGTTCTTC. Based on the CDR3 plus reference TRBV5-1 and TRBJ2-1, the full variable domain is KAGVTQTPRYLIKTRGQQVTLSCSPISGHRSVSWYQQTPGQGLQFLFEYFSETQRNKGNFPGRFSGRQFSNSRSEMNVSTLELGDSALYLCASSSGAGGRARNEQFFGPGTRLTVL.

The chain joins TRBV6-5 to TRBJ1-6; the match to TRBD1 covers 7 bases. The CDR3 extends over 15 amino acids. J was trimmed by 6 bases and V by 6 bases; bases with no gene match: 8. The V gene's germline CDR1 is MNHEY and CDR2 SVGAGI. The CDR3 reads CASRFPGQSNSPLHF. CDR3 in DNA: TGTGCCAGCAGGTTCCCGGGACAGTCTAATTCACCCCTCCACTTT.